Sequencing of this T cell receptor (beta chain) was carried out in a study of shared clonotypes between healthy human individuals. Naive CD8 cells lacked CD45RO, underwent positive selection for CCR7 and left out terminally differentiated effector memory CD45RA+ cells. V shed 1 base, J shed 2 bases, and the junction held 3 bases outside the gene matches. Germline V gives CDR1 LGHNA, CDR2 YSLEER. The length of the CDR3 is 16 residues. Repertoires were generated with immunoSEQ multiplex PCR, while TCRdb's copy carries only in-frame clones and drops some. The table records about 2.1 million clones, 90% to 95% of them present only once.

The TCR sequence derives from a man aged 18-30 years in good health. Some clones in this sample may be carry-over from other donors' samples. The sample was naive CD8+ T cells from PBMCs. The rearrangement joins TRBV4-3 to TRBJ2-1, with 9 bases matching TRBD2. The CDR3 DNA follows: TGCGCCAGCAGCCAAGGACTAGCGGCGACCTACAATGAGCAGTTCTTC. This codes for CASSQGLAATYNEQFF.